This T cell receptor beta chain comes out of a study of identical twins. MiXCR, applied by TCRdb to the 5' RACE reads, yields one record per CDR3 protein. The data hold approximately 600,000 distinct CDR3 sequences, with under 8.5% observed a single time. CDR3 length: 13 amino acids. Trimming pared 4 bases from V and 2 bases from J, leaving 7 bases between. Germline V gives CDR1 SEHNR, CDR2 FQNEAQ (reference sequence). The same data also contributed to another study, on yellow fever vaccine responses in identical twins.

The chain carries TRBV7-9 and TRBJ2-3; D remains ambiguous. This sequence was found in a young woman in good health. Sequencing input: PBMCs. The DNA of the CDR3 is TGTGCCAGCAGCTCCCAGCTCACAGATACGCAGTATTTT. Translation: CASSSQLTDTQYF.